What follows is one TCR beta chain and its context. Its specificity is not known. The data were obtained in a study of OX40 agonist ivuxolimab in advanced cancers. Overall study context: Each patient was given ivuxolimab into a vein every 2 weeks, at 0.01 to 10 mg/kg. Dose-escalation patients suffered from hepatocellular carcinoma, melanoma, renal cell or head and neck cancer. Having had anti-PD-1, anti-PD-L1 or anti-CTLA-4 therapy before was allowed, and 40% to 45% had some. Regarding the study as a whole: Among T cells, CD8+ cells averaged more expanded clones than CD4+ cells.

Produced via immunoSEQ multiplex PCR; TCRdb's table is partial and in-frame only. This sample carries about 51,000 clones, around 82% of them seen once, and the ten largest clones take about 3.1%. This clonotype originated in an adult with an advanced solid tumor such as melanoma, head and neck, liver or kidney cancer. Sample: CD4+ or CD8+ T cells sorted from blood, taken in a trial of the OX40 agonist ivuxolimab.

CDR3 residues: CASSPRAGGWQFF. CDR3 in DNA: TGTGCCAGCAGTCCCCGGGCGGGGGGTTGGCAGTTCTTC. The V and J genes are TRBV6-5 and TRBJ2-1; TRBD2 agrees at 8 bases. The CDR3 totals 13 residues. Looked up from germline, CDR1 is MNHEY and CDR2 is SVGAGI. Trimming removed 5 bases from V and 12 bases from J; junction bases left unmatched: 9.